This T cell receptor beta chain comes out of a study of regulatory T cells in long-lasting Graves disease. The study's findings and limits: More public clonotypes were shared by persistent patients (fewer than 3,000) than by new patients (around 990).

Documented time point: persistent/refractory GD, antithyroid drugs over 5 years with positive TRAb. Following extraction of RNA from PBMCs, that RNA was used to make the TCR library. Doctors identified Graves' disease using the American Thyroid Association guidelines. Peripheral blood, at approximately 10 milliliters, went into EDTA tubes. Comment on this clonotype: Its antigen is unidentified.

Arm-PCR of CDR3 regions with iRepertoire HTBI primers generated TCR beta libraries. TCRdb passed the multiplex PCR reads through MiXCR, listing each CDR3 protein once. The sample includes over 650,000 distinct CDR3 sequences, approximately 31% of them seen just once. The CDR3 covers 14 residues. Germline V gene sequence: CDR1 MNHEY, CDR2 SVGAGI. V was trimmed by 0 bases and J by 5 bases, leaving 8 bases between them. This sample comprised peripheral blood mononuclear cells (PBMCs), obtained when the disease was refractory, from a patient treated with antithyroid drugs. The TCR sequence derives from a female donor with Graves disease. The chain employs TRBV6-5 and TRBJ1-5; D unresolved. The CDR3 loop reads CASSYSMGYQPQHF. CDR3 DNA sequence: TGTGCCAGCAGTTACTCGATGGGATATCAGCCCCAGCATTTT.